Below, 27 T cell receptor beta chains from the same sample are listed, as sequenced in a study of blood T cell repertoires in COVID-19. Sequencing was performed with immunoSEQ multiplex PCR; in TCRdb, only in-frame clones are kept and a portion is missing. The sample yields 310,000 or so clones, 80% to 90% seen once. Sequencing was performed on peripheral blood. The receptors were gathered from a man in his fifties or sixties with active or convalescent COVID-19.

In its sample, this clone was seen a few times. CDR3 nucleotide sequence: TGTGCCAGCAGCTTTACAGGTGATTATAATGAAAAACTGTTTTTT. Its protein product is CASSFTGDYNEKLFF. The V and J genes are TRBV9 and TRBJ1-4, with a possible D match to TRBD1 (5 bases). Trimming removed 4 bases from V and 4 bases from J, with 14 bases in between. Germline values: CDR1 SGDLS, CDR2 YYNGEE. The CDR3 has 15 amino acids.

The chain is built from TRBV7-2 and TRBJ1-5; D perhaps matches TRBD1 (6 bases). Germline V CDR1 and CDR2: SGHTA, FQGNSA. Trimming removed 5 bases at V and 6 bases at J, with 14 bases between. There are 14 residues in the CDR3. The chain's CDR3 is CASSPRGRGQPQHF. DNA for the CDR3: TGTGCCAGCAGCCCCAGGGGTCGTGGTCAGCCCCAGCATTTT. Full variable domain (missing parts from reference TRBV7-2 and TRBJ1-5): GAGVSQSPSNKVTEKGKDVELRCDPISGHTALYWYRQSLGQGLEFLIYFQGNSAPDKSGLPSDRFSAERTGGSVSTLTIQRTQQEDSAVYLCASSPRGRGQPQHFGDGTRLSIL.

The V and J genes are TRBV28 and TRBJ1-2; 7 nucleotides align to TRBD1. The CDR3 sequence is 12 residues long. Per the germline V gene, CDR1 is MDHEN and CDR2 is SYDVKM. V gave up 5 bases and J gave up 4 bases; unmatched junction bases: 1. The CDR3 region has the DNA TGTGCCAGCAGTGGGGACAGCTATGGCTACACCTTC. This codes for CASSGDSYGYTF.

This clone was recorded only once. CDR3 bases: TGTGCCAGCAGTGAAGCTTATGTTAGCGAGACCCAGTACTTC. Translated, it gives CASSEAYVSETQYF. This chain uses TRBV2 with TRBJ2-5, with unresolved D. The CDR3 has 14 residues. Per germline, CDR1 SNHLY and CDR2 FYNNEI. V shed 0 bases and J shed 5 bases, with 10 bases lying between them.

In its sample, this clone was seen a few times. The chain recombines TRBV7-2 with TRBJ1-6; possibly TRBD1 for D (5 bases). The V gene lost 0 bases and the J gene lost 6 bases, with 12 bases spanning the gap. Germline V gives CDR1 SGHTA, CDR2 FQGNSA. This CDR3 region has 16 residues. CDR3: CASSLAVGRANSPLHF. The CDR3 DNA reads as TGTGCCAGCAGCTTAGCGGTTGGCAGGGCTAATTCACCCCTCCACTTT.

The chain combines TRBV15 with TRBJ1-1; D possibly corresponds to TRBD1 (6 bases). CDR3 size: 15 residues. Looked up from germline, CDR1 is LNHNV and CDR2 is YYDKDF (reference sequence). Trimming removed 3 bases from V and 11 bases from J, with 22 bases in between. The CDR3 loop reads CATSRGTPESWKAFF. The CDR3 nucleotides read TGTGCCACCAGCAGGGGGACACCGGAATCCTGGAAGGCTTTCTTT.

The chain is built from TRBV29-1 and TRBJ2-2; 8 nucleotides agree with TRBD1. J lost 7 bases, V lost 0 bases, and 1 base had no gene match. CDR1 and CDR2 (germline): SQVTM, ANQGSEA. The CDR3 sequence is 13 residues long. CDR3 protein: CSVEEQGGGELFF. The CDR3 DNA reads TGCAGCGTTGAAGAACAGGGGGGCGGGGAGCTGTTTTTT.

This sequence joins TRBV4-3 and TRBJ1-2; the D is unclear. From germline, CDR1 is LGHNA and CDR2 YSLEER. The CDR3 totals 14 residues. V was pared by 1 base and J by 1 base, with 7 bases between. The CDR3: CASSQVPSNYGYTF. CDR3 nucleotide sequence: TGCGCCAGCAGCCAAGTTCCCAGTAACTATGGCTACACCTTC.

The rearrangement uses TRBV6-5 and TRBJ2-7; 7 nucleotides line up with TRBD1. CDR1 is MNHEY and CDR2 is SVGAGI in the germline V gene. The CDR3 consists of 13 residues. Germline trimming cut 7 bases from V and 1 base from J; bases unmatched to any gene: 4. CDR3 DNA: TGTGCCAGCACTCCGGGACAGTCCTACGAGCAGTACTTC. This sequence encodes CASTPGQSYEQYF.

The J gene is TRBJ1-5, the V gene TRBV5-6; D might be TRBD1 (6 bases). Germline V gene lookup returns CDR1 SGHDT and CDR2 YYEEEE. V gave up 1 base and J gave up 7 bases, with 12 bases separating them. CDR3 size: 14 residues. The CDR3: CASSLKQGRQPQHF. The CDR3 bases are TGTGCCAGCAGCTTGAAACAGGGAAGGCAGCCCCAGCATTTT.

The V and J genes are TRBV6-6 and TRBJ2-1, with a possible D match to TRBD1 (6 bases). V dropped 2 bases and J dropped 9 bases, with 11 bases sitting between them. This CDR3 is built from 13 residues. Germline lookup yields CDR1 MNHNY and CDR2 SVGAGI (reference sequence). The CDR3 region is CASSYTTGPEQFF. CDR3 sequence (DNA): TGTGCCAGCAGTTACACCACAGGGCCTGAGCAGTTCTTC.

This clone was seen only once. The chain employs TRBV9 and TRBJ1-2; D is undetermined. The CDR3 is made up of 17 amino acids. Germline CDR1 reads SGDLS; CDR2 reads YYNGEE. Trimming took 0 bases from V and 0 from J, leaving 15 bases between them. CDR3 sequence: CASSVGGLSPPNYGYTF. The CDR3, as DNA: TGTGCCAGCAGCGTAGGAGGGCTTTCCCCCCCTAACTATGGCTACACCTTC.

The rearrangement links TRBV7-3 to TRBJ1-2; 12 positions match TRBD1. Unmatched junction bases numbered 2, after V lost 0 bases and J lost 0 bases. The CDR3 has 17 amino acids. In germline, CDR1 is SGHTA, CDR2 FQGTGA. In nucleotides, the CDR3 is TGTGCCAGCAGCTTAACGGGACAGGGGGCTACTAACTATGGCTACACCTTC. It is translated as CASSLTGQGATNYGYTF.

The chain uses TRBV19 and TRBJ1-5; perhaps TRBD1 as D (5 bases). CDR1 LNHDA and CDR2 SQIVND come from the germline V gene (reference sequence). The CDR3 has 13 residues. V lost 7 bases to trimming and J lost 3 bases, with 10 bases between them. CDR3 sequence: CASTPGLNQPQHF. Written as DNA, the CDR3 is TGTGCCAGTACTCCAGGGCTCAATCAGCCCCAGCATTTT.

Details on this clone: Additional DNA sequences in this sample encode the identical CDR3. Here the CDR3 reads CASSPGQLNTEAFF. The CDR3 nucleotides are TGTGCCAGCAGCCCGGGACAGTTGAACACTGAAGCTTTCTTT. The rearrangement uses TRBV6-5 and TRBJ1-1, with 7 positions matching TRBD1. The CDR3 totals 14 residues. J gave up 0 bases and V 6 bases, and 4 bases lay outside the gene matches. Germline V gives CDR1 MNHEY, CDR2 SVGAGI.

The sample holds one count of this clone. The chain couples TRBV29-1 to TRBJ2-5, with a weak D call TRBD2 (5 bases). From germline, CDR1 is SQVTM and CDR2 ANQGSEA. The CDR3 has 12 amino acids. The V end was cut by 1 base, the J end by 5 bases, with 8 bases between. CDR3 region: CSVEAGGETQYF. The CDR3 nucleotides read TGCAGCGTTGAAGCCGGCGGGGAGACCCAGTACTTC.

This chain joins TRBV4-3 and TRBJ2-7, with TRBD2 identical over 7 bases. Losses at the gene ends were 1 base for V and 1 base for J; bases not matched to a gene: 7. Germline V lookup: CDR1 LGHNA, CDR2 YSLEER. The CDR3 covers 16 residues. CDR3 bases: TGCGCCAGCAGCCAAGCGGTAGCGGGCGGTTCCTACGAGCAGTACTTC. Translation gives CASSQAVAGGSYEQYF.

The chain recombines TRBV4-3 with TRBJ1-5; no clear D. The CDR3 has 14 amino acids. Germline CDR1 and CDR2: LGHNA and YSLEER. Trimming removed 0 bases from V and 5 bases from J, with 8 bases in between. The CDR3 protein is CASSQDTRDQPQHF. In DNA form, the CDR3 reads TGCGCCAGCAGCCAAGATACTCGGGATCAGCCCCAGCATTTT.

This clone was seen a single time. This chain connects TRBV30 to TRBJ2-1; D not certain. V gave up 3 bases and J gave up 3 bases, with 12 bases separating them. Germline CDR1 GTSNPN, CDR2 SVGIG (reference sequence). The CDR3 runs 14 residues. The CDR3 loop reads CAWRSQANYNEQFF. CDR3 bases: TGTGCCTGGAGGTCCCAGGCAAACTACAATGAGCAGTTCTTC. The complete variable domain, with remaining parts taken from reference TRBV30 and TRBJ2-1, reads SQTIHQWPATLVQPVGSPLSLECTVEGTSNPNLYWYRQAAGRGLQLLFYSVGIGQISSEVPQNLSASRPQDRQFILSSKKLLLSDSGFYLCAWRSQANYNEQFFGPGTRLTVL.

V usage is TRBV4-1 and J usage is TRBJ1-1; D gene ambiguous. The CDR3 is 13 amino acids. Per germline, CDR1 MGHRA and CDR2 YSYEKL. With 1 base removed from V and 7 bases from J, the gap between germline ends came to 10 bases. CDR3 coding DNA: TGCGCCAGCAGCCAAGGAGGAGCTGGTGAAGCTTTCTTT. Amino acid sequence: CASSQGGAGEAFF.

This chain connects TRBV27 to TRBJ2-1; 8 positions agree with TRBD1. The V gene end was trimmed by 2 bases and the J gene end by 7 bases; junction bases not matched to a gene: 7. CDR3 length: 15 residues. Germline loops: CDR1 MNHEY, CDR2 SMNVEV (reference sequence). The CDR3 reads CASSLKSGGMNEQFF. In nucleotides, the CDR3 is TGTGCCAGCAGTTTAAAGTCAGGGGGCATGAATGAGCAGTTCTTC.

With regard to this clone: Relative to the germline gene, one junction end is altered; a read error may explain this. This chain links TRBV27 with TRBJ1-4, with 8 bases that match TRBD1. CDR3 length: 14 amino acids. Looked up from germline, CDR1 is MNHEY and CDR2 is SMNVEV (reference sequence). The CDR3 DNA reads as TGTGCCAGCAGTAACAGGGGGAGGAATGGAAAACTGTTTTTT. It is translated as CASSNRGRNGKLFF. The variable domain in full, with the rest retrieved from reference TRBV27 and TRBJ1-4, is EAQVTQNPRYLITVTGKKLTVTCSQNMNHEYMSWYRQDPGLGLRQIYYSMNVEVTDKGDVPEGYKVSRKEKRNFPLILESPSPNQTSLYFCASSNRGRNGKLFFGSGTQLSVL.

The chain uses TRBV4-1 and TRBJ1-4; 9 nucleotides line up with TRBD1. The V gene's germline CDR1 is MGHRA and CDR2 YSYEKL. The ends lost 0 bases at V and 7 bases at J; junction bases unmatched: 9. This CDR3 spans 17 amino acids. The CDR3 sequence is CASSQDTYRGRAEKLFF. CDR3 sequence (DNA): TGCGCCAGCAGCCAAGATACCTACAGGGGGCGAGCTGAAAAACTGTTTTTT.

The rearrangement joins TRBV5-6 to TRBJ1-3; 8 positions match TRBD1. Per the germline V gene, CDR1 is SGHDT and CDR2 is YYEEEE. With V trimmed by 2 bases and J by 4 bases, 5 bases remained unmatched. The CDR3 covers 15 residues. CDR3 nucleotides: TGTGCCAGCAGCTTCCAGGGGGCGTGGGGAAACACCATATATTTT. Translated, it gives CASSFQGAWGNTIYF.

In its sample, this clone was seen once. The CDR3 sequence is CARSRQGAQSPLNEKLFF. Here the CDR3 DNA reads TGTGCCAGAAGCCGACAGGGGGCGCAGTCCCCACTAAATGAAAAACTGTTTTTT. The rearrangement joins TRBV5-3 to TRBJ1-4, with TRBD1 matching 10 bases. TRBV5-3 has ORF status, its function being uncertain. CDR3 size: 18 residues. V trimming: 4 bases; J trimming: 5 bases; junction bases outside the gene matches: 14.

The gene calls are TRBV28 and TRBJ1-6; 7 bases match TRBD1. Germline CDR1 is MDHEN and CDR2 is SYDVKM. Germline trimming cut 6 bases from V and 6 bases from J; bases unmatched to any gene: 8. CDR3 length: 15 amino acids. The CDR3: CASSPPDRVNSPLHF. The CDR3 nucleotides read TGTGCCAGCAGCCCGCCAGACAGGGTTAATTCACCCCTCCACTTT. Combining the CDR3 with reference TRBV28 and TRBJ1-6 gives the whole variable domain DVKVTQSSRYLVKRTGEKVFLECVQDMDHENMFWYRQDPGLGLRLIYFSYDVKMKEKGDIPEGYSVSREKKERFSLILESASTNQTSMYLCASSPPDRVNSPLHFGNGTRLTVT.

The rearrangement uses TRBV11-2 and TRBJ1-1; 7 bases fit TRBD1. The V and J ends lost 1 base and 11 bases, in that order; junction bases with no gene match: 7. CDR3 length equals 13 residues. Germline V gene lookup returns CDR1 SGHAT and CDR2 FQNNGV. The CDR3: CASSLGKDRFAFF. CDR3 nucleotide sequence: TGTGCCAGCAGCTTAGGAAAGGACAGGTTTGCTTTCTTT.